This TCR beta chain appears in the sequencing data of a study of control samples from healthy donors and cancer patients. From germline, CDR1 is SGHAT and CDR2 FQNNGV. This CDR3 comprises 19 residues. V shed 1 base, J shed 4 bases, and the junction held 13 bases outside the gene matches. Sequencing was performed with immunoSEQ multiplex PCR; in TCRdb, only in-frame clones are kept and a portion is missing. The sample contains more than 95,000 clones, roughly 91% of which appear only once. This receptor was identified in a woman aged 70-85 years in good health. The chain has TRBV11-2 and TRBJ2-1, with TRBD2 matching 10 bases. Specimen: blood. The CDR3 DNA follows: TGTGCCAGCAGCTTAGGGGTTAAGGTAGCGGGGGGATCATACAATGAGCAGTTCTTC. It is translated as CASSLGVKVAGGSYNEQFF.